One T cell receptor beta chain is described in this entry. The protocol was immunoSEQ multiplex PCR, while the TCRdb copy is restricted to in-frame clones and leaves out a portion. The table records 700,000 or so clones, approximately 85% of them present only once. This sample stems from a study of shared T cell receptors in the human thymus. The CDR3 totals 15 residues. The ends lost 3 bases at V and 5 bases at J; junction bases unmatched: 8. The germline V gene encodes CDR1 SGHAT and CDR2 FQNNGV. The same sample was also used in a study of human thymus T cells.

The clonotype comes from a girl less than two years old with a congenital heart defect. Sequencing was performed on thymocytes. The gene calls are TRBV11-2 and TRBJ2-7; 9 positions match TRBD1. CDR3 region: CASSFPGQGINEQYF. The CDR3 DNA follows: TGTGCCAGCAGCTTTCCGGGACAGGGTATAAACGAGCAGTACTTC.